These T cell receptor beta chains were read from a single sample in a study of blood T cell repertoires in COVID-19. Produced via immunoSEQ multiplex PCR; TCRdb's table is partial and in-frame only. The sample yields 310,000 or so clones, around 85% seen once. Sequenced input: PBMCs or T cells enriched from blood (not recorded which). These TCRs come from a woman in her thirties or forties who had recovered from COVID-19. Both conserved end residues are part of each CDR3. Expanded clones are given a class, and other clones once, few, many or no size at all.

J gene	V gene	clone size	CDR3 length	CDR3 protein
TRBJ2-7	TRBV5-1	-	15	CASSPRGGDRYEQYF
TRBJ2-7	TRBV4-3	-	13	CASSQDHTYEQYF
TRBJ1-2	TRBV7-2	-	13	CASSLGTDYGYTF
TRBJ2-7	TRBV7-6	-	16	CATTGWTAPSSYEQYF
TRBJ2-1	TRBV5-1	-	15	CASSGGGTGGNEQFF
TRBJ1-4	TRBV28	-	19	CASSSARIRGIATNEKLFF
TRBJ2-3	TRBV5-1	-	15	CASSLDGGITDTQYF
TRBJ2-3	TRBV7-2	-	16	CASSLLTVTNTDTQYF
TRBJ1-4	TRBV3-1/TRBV3-2	-	14	CASSQGPTNEKLFF
TRBJ2-1	TRBV19	-	14	CASSIGQTYNEQFF
TRBJ1-2	TRBV9	-	12	CASSMGTAGYTF
TRBJ1-3	TRBV7-9	-	16	CASSKGQPFSGNTIYF
TRBJ1-3	TRBV7-8	-	17	CASSLVPQGDSGNTIYF
TRBJ2-1	TRBV24-1	-	16	CATSGSGTGNYNEQFF
TRBJ2-3	TRBV7-2	-	17	CASSSRSTAGGLDTQYF
TRBJ1-5	TRBV19	-	16	CASNAQGMVSNQPQHF
TRBJ1-1	TRBV6-5	-	15	CASSYSFLGQAEAFF
TRBJ2-7	TRBV2	once	14	CASSIPGLGGEQYF
TRBJ2-4	TRBV2	-	16	CASSGTTGVGKNIQYF
TRBJ2-7	TRBV11-2	once	14	CASSDSGGWYEQYF
TRBJ2-7	TRBV6-2/TRBV6-3	-	17	CASSYLRTSGRLYEQYF
TRBJ2-7	TRBV2	-	11	CASSGLVEQYF
TRBJ2-1	TRBV7-2	-	16	CASSLEGATGNNEQFF
TRBJ2-1	TRBV7-6	-	15	CASSLAQGAGNEQFF
TRBJ1-6	TRBV30	-	15	CAWTAGPGQGLPLHF
TRBJ2-3	TRBV2	-	15	CASSLTSGNSDTQYF
TRBJ1-2	TRBV28	-	14	CASRLGTGDYGYTF
TRBJ2-1	TRBV19	-	14	CASSMTSGSVEQFF